These 30 T cell receptor beta chains originate from one sample sequenced in a study of blood T cell repertoires in COVID-19. Sequencing was performed with immunoSEQ multiplex PCR; in TCRdb, only in-frame clones are kept and a portion is missing. Here the sample spans around 72,000 clones, 80% to 90% being singletons. Sequenced material: peripheral blood. The receptors were gathered from a woman in her 70s with acute or convalescent COVID-19.

The V and J genes are TRBV5-4 and TRBJ2-3, with a tentative D call TRBD2 (6 bases). Trimming cost V 1 base and J 2 bases, with 11 bases left between them. This CDR3 comprises 15 residues. In germline, CDR1 is SGHNT, CDR2 YYREEE (reference sequence). The CDR3 sequence is CASSLLGGTTDTQYF. The CDR3 DNA reads as TGTGCCAGCAGCTTGTTAGGCGGGACCACAGATACGCAGTATTTT.

V usage is TRBV9 and J usage is TRBJ2-5; D gene ambiguous. Germline V CDR1 and CDR2: SGDLS, YYNGEE. CDR3 length: 14 residues. The V and J ends lost 4 bases and 4 bases respectively, with 14 bases between them. The CDR3 loop is CASSRQSSAETQYF. CDR3 in DNA: TGTGCCAGCAGCCGACAATCTTCGGCAGAGACCCAGTACTTC. The full variable domain, rest sourced from reference TRBV9 and TRBJ2-5, is DSGVTQTPKHLITATGQRVTLRCSPRSGDLSVYWYQQSLDQGLQFLIQYYNGEERAKGNILERFSAQQFPDLHSELNLSSLELGDSALYFCASSRQSSAETQYFGPGTRLLVL.

This CDR3 is CASSLGGAGYTF. In DNA, the CDR3 is TGTGCCAGCAGCTTAGGGGGCGCTGGCTACACCTTC. This chain links TRBV7-9 with TRBJ1-2; the D gene is possibly TRBD1 (5 bases). This CDR3 is built from 12 residues. The V gene lost 1 base and the J gene lost 7 bases, with 7 bases spanning the gap. Germline lookup yields CDR1 SEHNR and CDR2 FQNEAQ (reference sequence).

This chain uses TRBV2 with TRBJ1-2; no clear D. This CDR3 is 14 amino acids long. Germline V gene sequence: CDR1 SNHLY, CDR2 FYNNEI. V gave up 4 bases and J gave up 0 bases, with 9 bases separating them. CDR3 DNA sequence: TGTGCCAGCAGTGGTTGGGCTACTAACTATGGCTACACCTTC. It is translated as CASSGWATNYGYTF.

About this clone itself: At one of its ends the junction is not consistent with the germline gene, which may arise from a read error. The CDR3 nucleotides read TGTGCCAGCTGTGACAGGGGGGAAAAACTGTTTTTT. It yields the protein CASCDRGEKLFF. The rearrangement links TRBV2 to TRBJ1-4, with 9 bases aligning to TRBD1. This CDR3 contains 12 residues. CDR1 is SNHLY, CDR2 FYNNEI, per germline.

V and J are TRBV27 and TRBJ2-7; TRBD1 agrees at 8 bases. Per the germline V gene, CDR1 is MNHEY and CDR2 is SMNVEV (reference sequence). The CDR3 consists of 15 residues. V lost 6 bases to trimming and J lost 5 bases; unmatched junction nucleotides: 12. The CDR3 spells CASSLRTGSRNEQYF. CDR3 coding DNA: TGTGCCAGCAGCCTCAGGACAGGGTCGAGAAACGAGCAGTACTTC.

The V and J genes are TRBV9 and TRBJ2-3; D is perhaps TRBD2 (6 bases). The CDR3 totals 15 residues. V lost 4 bases and J 1 base, leaving 13 bases between the germline ends. Germline V gene data show CDR1 as SGDLS and CDR2 as YYNGEE. The CDR3 loop is CASSFGLLGTDTQYF. CDR3 DNA: TGTGCCAGCAGCTTTGGACTACTTGGCACAGATACGCAGTATTTT.

This clone has just a few counts. The V gene is TRBV14, the J gene TRBJ2-3; TRBD1 aligns across 10 bases. The CDR3 runs to 16 residues. Germline CDR1 reads SGHDN; CDR2 reads FVKESK. Unmatched junction bases numbered 8, after V lost 4 bases and J lost 4 bases. The CDR3 loop reads CASSPVGTGVADTQYF. The CDR3 DNA follows: TGTGCCAGCAGCCCTGTCGGGACAGGGGTGGCAGATACGCAGTATTTT.

This chain connects TRBV18 to TRBJ2-7; D perhaps matches TRBD1 (5 bases). Trimming removed 6 bases at V and 6 bases at J, with 21 bases between. The CDR3 is 15 amino acids. Germline CDR1 reads KGHSH; CDR2 reads LQKENI. The CDR3 DNA sequence: TGTGCCAGCTCGCCCCTGACTCAGGGCCAGGGCGAGCAGTACTTC. It specifies CASSPLTQGQGEQYF.

V gene TRBV29-1 combines with J gene TRBJ2-7; 9 bases fit TRBD1. CDR3 size: 14 residues. V trimming: 7 bases; J trimming: 2 bases; junction bases outside the gene matches: 9. The germline V gene encodes CDR1 SQVTM and CDR2 ANQGSEA. The CDR3 loop is CSAQPGQGTYEQYF. In DNA, the CDR3 is TGCAGCGCCCAGCCGGGACAGGGAACCTACGAGCAGTACTTC.

The chain couples TRBV21-1 to TRBJ1-5. TRBV21-1 is a pseudogene locus. CDR3 size: 18 residues. This CDR3 reads CASSKTVRKDYSNQPQHF. The CDR3 nucleotides are TGTGCCAGCAGCAAAACGGTCCGGAAGGACTATAGCAATCAGCCCCAGCATTTT.

The rearrangement uses TRBV7-2 and TRBJ1-2; no reliable D call. Germline lookup yields CDR1 SGHTA and CDR2 FQGNSA. The length of the CDR3 is 15 residues. Trimming stripped 1 base from V and 8 bases from J, with 17 bases between. In DNA form, the CDR3 reads TGTGCCAGCAGCTTAGGAGGCCTATCGAGCGGGGGCTACACCTTC. Translating it yields CASSLGGLSSGGYTF.

The genes are TRBV27 and TRBJ2-7; maybe TRBD2 (6 bases). The CDR3 consists of 15 residues. The germline V gene encodes CDR1 MNHEY and CDR2 SMNVEV (reference sequence). Trimming stripped 4 bases from V and 1 base from J, with 14 bases between. CDR3 nucleotide sequence: TGTGCCAGCAGTTCCCTCGCGGGACCGTCCTACGAGCAGTACTTC. It codes for CASSSLAGPSYEQYF.

This chain connects TRBV2 to TRBJ2-1; D possibly corresponds to TRBD2 (7 bases). This CDR3 has 15 amino acids. The germline gives CDR1 SNHLY, CDR2 FYNNEI. Trimming took off 4 bases at V and 6 bases at J, with 16 bases between the two ends. The CDR3 region is CASSVYGGGGNEQFF. Here the CDR3 DNA reads TGTGCCAGCAGTGTGTACGGGGGAGGGGGCAATGAGCAGTTCTTC.

The chain is built from TRBV9 and TRBJ2-1; 14 nucleotides align to TRBD2. The germline V gene encodes CDR1 SGDLS and CDR2 YYNGEE. The CDR3 has 16 amino acids. V shed 3 bases, J shed 3 bases, and the junction held 2 bases outside the gene matches. The CDR3 region has the DNA TGTGCCAGCAGCGGGACTAGCGGGAGGTTCTACAATGAGCAGTTCTTC. Its protein product is CASSGTSGRFYNEQFF.

This clone was seen a single time. The chain combines TRBV5-1 with TRBJ2-7, with 8 bases identical to TRBD1. The V and J ends lost 3 bases and 2 bases, in that order; junction bases with no gene match: 4. Germline values: CDR1 SGHRS, CDR2 YFSETQ. The CDR3 runs 14 residues. CDR3 protein: CASSSWTGPYEQYF. DNA for the CDR3: TGCGCCAGCAGCTCATGGACAGGGCCCTACGAGCAGTACTTC.

The chain couples TRBV28 to TRBJ1-4, with D maybe TRBD1 (5 bases). This CDR3 comprises 13 residues. CDR1 is MDHEN, CDR2 SYDVKM, per germline. Trimming left V 8 bases short and J 5 bases short, with 12 bases between. This CDR3 reads CASGDSFNEKLFF. CDR3 nucleotides: TGTGCCAGCGGAGACAGTTTCAATGAAAAACTGTTTTTT.

The chain combines TRBV18 with TRBJ2-3, with TRBD1 identical over 9 bases. The CDR3 consists of 14 residues. V lost 6 bases and J lost 3; bases outside the gene matches: 4. Germline V gene lookup returns CDR1 KGHSH and CDR2 LQKENI. Written as DNA, the CDR3 is TGTGCCAGCTCCTTGACAGGGGGGACAGATACGCAGTATTTT. This translates into CASSLTGGTDTQYF.

The chain recombines TRBV3-1 (or the pseudogene TRBV3-2) with TRBJ2-4; 8 bases are a match to TRBD2. Germline-derived CDR1 and CDR2 are LGHDT and YNNKEL (reference sequence). CDR3 length equals 16 residues. V gave up 1 base and J gave up 5 bases; unmatched junction bases: 7. In DNA, the CDR3 is TGTGCCAGCAGCCAAGCAGGCGGGAGGAGACAAAACATTCAGTACTTC. Residues: CASSQAGGRRQNIQYF.

This clone was counted once. V gene TRBV19 combines with J gene TRBJ2-1; 10 bases are shared with TRBD2. Germline V gene data show CDR1 as LNHDA and CDR2 as SQIVND (reference sequence). V lost 4 bases and J lost 3; bases outside the gene matches: 15. CDR3 length equals 19 residues. The CDR3 sequence is CASSSIPASGRSVYNEQFF. The CDR3 nucleotides read TGTGCCAGTAGTAGCATCCCGGCTAGCGGGAGATCGGTCTACAATGAGCAGTTCTTC.

This clone was detected only a few times. The chain is built from TRBV7-8 and TRBJ1-2; D not certain. Looked up from germline, CDR1 is SGHVS and CDR2 is FQNEAQ. V shed 1 base and J shed 2 bases, with 11 bases lying between them. The CDR3 is made up of 15 amino acids. This CDR3 reads CASSLDSYTNYGYTF. DNA for the CDR3: TGTGCCAGCAGCTTAGACAGTTACACAAACTATGGCTACACCTTC.

V usage is TRBV4-2 and J usage is TRBJ2-7; possible D gene TRBD2, 5 bases. The V end was cut by 3 bases, the J end by 3 bases, with 12 bases between. Germline values: CDR1 LGHNA, CDR2 YNFKEQ. The CDR3 contains 14 residues. CDR3 protein: CASSQERTYYEQYF. Here the CDR3 DNA reads TGTGCCAGCAGCCAGGAAAGGACTTACTACGAGCAGTACTTC.

The chain uses TRBV4-1 and TRBJ2-7; TRBD1 might be the D (6 bases). The CDR3 is 17 residues long. The V end lost 1 base, the J end lost 7 bases, and 23 bases lay between the germline ends. Germline V gene sequence: CDR1 MGHRA, CDR2 YSYEKL. Here the CDR3 reads CASSQAFNRASGGEQYF. The CDR3 region has the DNA TGCGCCAGCAGCCAAGCCTTCAACAGGGCGTCGGGCGGGGAGCAGTACTTC.

V and J are TRBV9 and TRBJ1-3, with D maybe TRBD1 (5 bases). V lost 4 bases to trimming and J lost 0 bases, with 11 bases between them. This CDR3 spans 15 amino acids. The V gene's germline CDR1 is SGDLS and CDR2 YYNGEE. The CDR3 loop is CASSTTGNSGNTIYF. The CDR3 DNA follows: TGTGCCAGCAGCACTACAGGAAACTCTGGAAACACCATATATTTT.

The chain recombines TRBV7-8 with TRBJ1-5; the D is unclear. Trimming shortened V by 5 bases and J by 3 bases, and 20 bases separated the two germline ends. The CDR3 spans 17 residues. CDR1 is SGHVS, CDR2 FQNEAQ, per germline. The CDR3 sequence: CASSPRAPYNANQPQHF. CDR3 DNA sequence: TGTGCCAGCAGCCCCCGTGCTCCCTATAATGCCAATCAGCCCCAGCATTTT.

The chain carries TRBV10-3 and TRBJ2-7; D perhaps matches TRBD2 (6 bases). The ends were cut back, 4 bases at V and 1 base at J, with 14 bases in the middle. The CDR3 runs 15 residues. CDR1 ENHRY and CDR2 SYGVKD come from the germline V gene. CDR3 bases: TGTGCCATCAGTGCCCCGGGAGTAACATCCTACGAGCAGTACTTC. Its translation: CAISAPGVTSYEQYF.

This clone was picked up one time. This chain links TRBV18 with TRBJ2-3; perhaps TRBD2 as D (6 bases). The length of the CDR3 is 14 residues. The V gene lost 3 bases and the J gene lost 4 bases, with 11 bases spanning the gap. Looked up from germline, CDR1 is KGHSH and CDR2 is LQKENI. DNA for the CDR3: TGTGCCAGCTCACCGGGGGGAGGCGCAGATACGCAGTATTTT. Amino acid sequence: CASSPGGGADTQYF.

The count of this clone is one. This sequence joins TRBV7-2 and TRBJ2-5, with D possibly being TRBD2 (5 bases). Trimming shortened V by 0 bases and J by 5 bases, and 13 bases separated the two germline ends. Per the germline V gene, CDR1 is SGHTA and CDR2 is FQGNSA. The CDR3 has 15 amino acids. The CDR3 reads CASSLARAVRETQYF. The DNA for the CDR3 is TGTGCCAGCAGCTTAGCGAGGGCAGTCAGGGAGACCCAGTACTTC.

This sequence joins TRBV30 and TRBJ1-5; D is uncertain. The CDR3 is 13 amino acids. V lost 4 bases, J lost 0 bases, and 7 bases lay in between. The germline gives CDR1 GTSNPN, CDR2 SVGIG (reference sequence). The CDR3 DNA follows: TGTGCCTGGACGTCGGGTAGCAATCAGCCCCAGCATTTT. Amino acid sequence: CAWTSGSNQPQHF.

This clone was detected ten times or more. This chain joins TRBV11-2 and TRBJ1-6; D is perhaps TRBD1 (5 bases). Looked up from germline, CDR1 is SGHAT and CDR2 is FQNNGV. Trimming left V 2 bases short and J 7 bases short, with 12 bases between. The CDR3 length is 15 residues. The CDR3 DNA sequence: TGTGCCAGCAGCTTAACCGACAGTAAGAATTCACCCCTCCACTTT. Its translation: CASSLTDSKNSPLHF.